The TCR beta chain under discussion was sequenced for a study of identical twins. The length of the CDR3 is 15 residues. The V gene lost 4 bases and the J gene lost 0 bases, with 12 bases spanning the gap. Per germline, CDR1 SGHVS and CDR2 FNYEAQ. In its sample, this clonotype was seen many times. Its antigen is not identified. TCRdb fed the 5' RACE reads into MiXCR, producing one record per CDR3 protein. This table has approximately 470,000 distinct CDR3 sequences, about 14% appearing once. Study results and caveats: Abundant beta clonotypes from cord blood bore fewer insertions; memory repertoires lacked this pattern.

This sample was also put to use in a study of yellow fever vaccine responses in identical twins. This second study notes: Reportedly, the response of twins' T cells to the vaccine seemed partly convergent, partly personalized.

V and J are TRBV7-6 and TRBJ1-1; D remains unclear. The sequencing input was CD4+ T cells sorted from blood. The source is a woman aged 18 to 35 in good health. The CDR3 bases are TGTGCCAGCAGCTCGGGAGGTATAATGAACACTGAAGCTTTCTTT. It encodes CASSSGGIMNTEAFF.